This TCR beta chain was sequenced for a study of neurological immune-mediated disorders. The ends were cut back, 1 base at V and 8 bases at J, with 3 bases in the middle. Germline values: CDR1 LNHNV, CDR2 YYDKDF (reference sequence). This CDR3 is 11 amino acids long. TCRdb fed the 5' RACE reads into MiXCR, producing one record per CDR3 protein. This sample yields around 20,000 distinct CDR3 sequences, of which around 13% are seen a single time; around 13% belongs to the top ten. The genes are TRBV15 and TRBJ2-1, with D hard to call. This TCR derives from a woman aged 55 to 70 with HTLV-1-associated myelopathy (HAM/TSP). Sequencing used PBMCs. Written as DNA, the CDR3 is TGTGCCACCAGCAGAGTTGATGAGCAGTTCTTC. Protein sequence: CATSRVDEQFF.